Following are 8 T cell receptor beta chains from one sample sequenced in a study of T-cell reconstitution after alpha-beta-depleted transplantation in children. During its preparation, the TCRbeta library received unique molecular identifiers. Via MiXCR, TCRdb re-called the PCR reads, giving one row per CDR3 protein. The data show 200,000 to 300,000 distinct CDR3 sequences, 20% to 30% seen once. Sequencing was performed on PBMCs, mostly from graft donor cells, taken 360 days after TCRalphabeta/CD19-depleted stem cell transplant. All receptors derive from a female patient aged 2 to 10 who had a stem cell transplant for congenital amegakaryocytic thrombocytopenia, so the T cells may come from the graft donor.

V and J are TRBV28 and TRBJ2-2, with D maybe TRBD2 (6 bases). The germline V gene has CDR1 MDHEN and CDR2 SYDVKM. The CDR3 is made up of 15 amino acids. V lost 3 bases and J 5 bases, leaving 13 bases between the germline ends. CDR3 in DNA: TGTGCCAGCAGTTTTTCGGGGGTGGCAACCGGGGAGCTGTTTTTT. Its protein is CASSFSGVATGELFF.

The J gene is TRBJ1-3, the V gene TRBV5-1, with D tentatively TRBD1 (6 bases). Trimming removed 0 bases from V and 2 bases from J, with 21 bases in between. The V gene's germline CDR1 is SGHRS and CDR2 YFSETQ. The CDR3 runs 19 residues. The CDR3 DNA reads as TGCGCCAGCAGCTTGGTAGCTCTCCGGGGAAGGGGGACTGGAAACACCATATATTTT. It is translated as CASSLVALRGRGTGNTIYF.

This clonotype showed up just a few times. The chain employs TRBV7-6 and TRBJ1-1, with D tentatively TRBD1 (5 bases). Deletions cut 7 bases from V and 10 bases from J, with 19 bases between. CDR1 and CDR2 (germline): SGHVS, FNYEAQ. The CDR3 has 13 residues. DNA of the CDR3: TGTGCCAGCATTGGGACTTGGTGGGGTGTAGCTTTCTTT. It translates to CASIGTWWGVAFF. Full variable domain (remainder filled in from reference TRBV7-6 and TRBJ1-1): GAGVSQSPRYKVTKRGQDVALRCDPISGHVSLYWYRQALGQGPEFLTYFNYEAQQDKSGLPNDRFSAERPEGSISTLTIQRTEQRDSAMYRCASIGTWWGVAFFGQGTRLTVV.

This clonotype has more than one count but fewer than ten. The rearrangement links TRBV2 to TRBJ2-1, with 12 nucleotides matching TRBD1. The junction had 15 bases not matched to a gene; V was cut back by 6 bases and J by 9 bases. CDR1 and CDR2 (germline): SNHLY, FYNNEI. This CDR3 is 17 amino acids long. DNA of the CDR3: TGTGCCAGCAGCCCCAACCGGGACAGGGGGCATTCGGGTGAGCAGTTCTTC. Its protein is CASSPNRDRGHSGEQFF. Using reference TRBV2 and TRBJ2-1 for the parts outside the CDR3, the full variable domain is EPEVTQTPSHQVTQMGQEVILRCVPISNHLYFYWYRQILGQKVEFLVSFYNNEISEKSEIFDDQFSVERPDGSNFTLKIRSTKLEDSAMYFCASSPNRDRGHSGEQFFGPGTRLTVL.

The J gene is TRBJ1-6, the V gene TRBV12-3 or TRBV12-4; D unresolved. With 5 bases removed from V and 6 bases from J, the gap between germline ends came to 5 bases. The CDR3 contains 12 residues. The CDR3 DNA sequence: TGTGCCAGCAGTGCTTCTAATTCACCCCTCCACTTT. This encodes CASSASNSPLHF.

This clonotype was seen a few times. The V call is TRBV4-2, the J call TRBJ2-1; D is perhaps TRBD2 (5 bases). CDR1 is LGHNA, CDR2 YNFKEQ, per germline. The V end was cut by 2 bases, the J end by 7 bases, with 12 bases between. The CDR3 runs 14 residues. As DNA, the CDR3 is TGTGCCAGCAGCCAAAGGGAGCGGAGGAATGAGCAGTTCTTC. Protein sequence: CASSQRERRNEQFF.

The gene calls are TRBV4-1 and TRBJ2-1, with D possibly TRBD1 on 6 matching bases. CDR3 length equals 13 residues. The germline V gene has CDR1 MGHRA and CDR2 YSYEKL. Between the trimmed V and J ends, which lost 0 bases and 9 bases, there was a span of 9 bases. CDR3 amino acids: CASSQDGGLEQFF. The DNA of the CDR3 is TGCGCCAGCAGCCAAGATGGGGGCCTTGAGCAGTTCTTC.

The table lists this clonotype with a few counts. This chain links TRBV28 with TRBJ2-1; D remains ambiguous. Germline values: CDR1 MDHEN, CDR2 SYDVKM. V was clipped by 6 bases and J by 2 bases, with 8 bases between them. The CDR3 consists of 13 residues. In DNA, the CDR3 is TGTGCCAGCAGCAATGACGCCTACAATGAGCAGTTCTTC. It is translated as CASSNDAYNEQFF.